These 32 T cell receptor beta chains came from one sample sequenced in a study of blood T cell repertoires in COVID-19. The method was immunoSEQ multiplex PCR; TCRdb's version includes in-frame clones alone and lacks a portion of them. Of 150,000 to 200,000 clones detected, roughly 89% appear once; the ten largest clones hold under 4%. Sequenced sample: PBMCs or T cells enriched from blood (not recorded which). These receptors came from a woman in her twenties or thirties who had been exposed to COVID-19.

The J gene is TRBJ1-3, the V gene TRBV5-4; possible D gene TRBD1, 5 bases. The germline V gene has CDR1 SGHNT and CDR2 YYREEE (reference sequence). The germline V and J ends were trimmed by 0 bases and 9 bases, with 10 bases remaining between them. This CDR3 has 13 residues. DNA for the CDR3: TGTGCCAGCAGCTTGGATCGGGGGATCACCATATATTTT. This codes for CASSLDRGITIYF. Filled out from reference TRBV5-4 and TRBJ1-3, the complete variable domain reads ETGVTQSPTHLIKTRGQQVTLRCSSQSGHNTVSWYQQALGQGPQFIFQYYREEENGRGNFPPRFSGLQFPNYSSELNVNALELDDSALYLCASSLDRGITIYFGEGSWLTVV.

The genes are TRBV5-1 and TRBJ1-4; 10 positions agree with TRBD1. V lost 0 bases and J lost 6; bases outside the gene matches: 2. CDR1 and CDR2 from the germline V gene are SGHRS and YFSETQ. The CDR3 extends over 15 amino acids. CDR3 sequence reads: CASSLEGTGDEKLFF. DNA for the CDR3: TGCGCCAGCAGCTTGGAGGGGACAGGGGATGAAAAACTGTTTTTT.

CDR3 bases: TGTGCCAGCTCACCAAACAACCGACAGGGAAGCAACGAGCAGTACTTC. This encodes CASSPNNRQGSNEQYF. This chain links TRBV18 with TRBJ2-7; TRBD1 agrees at 7 bases. Germline CDR1 KGHSH, CDR2 LQKENI. The length of the CDR3 is 16 residues. Trimming removed 2 bases from V and 5 bases from J; junction bases left unmatched: 12.

J is TRBJ2-7 and V is TRBV6-2 or TRBV6-3; D gene uncertain. There are 17 residues in the CDR3. V lost 0 bases to trimming and J lost 2 bases, with 17 bases between them. Germline assignment: CDR1 MNHEY and CDR2 SVGEGT. CDR3 nucleotides: TGTGCCAGCAGTTACTCGATCCTGAGAAGCCTAGCCTACGAGCAGTACTTC. Translation: CASSYSILRSLAYEQYF.

V and J are TRBV27 and TRBJ1-2; D is unresolved. Germline-derived CDR1 and CDR2 are MNHEY and SMNVEV (reference sequence). The CDR3 consists of 14 residues. Trimming left V 1 base short and J 3 bases short, with 9 bases between. CDR3 in amino acids: CASSLYRTDYGYTF. Written as DNA, the CDR3 is TGTGCCAGCAGTTTATACCGGACTGACTATGGCTACACCTTC.

The chain links TRBV4-2 to TRBJ2-2; weak D call: TRBD1 (5 bases). The ends were cut back, 0 bases at V and 3 bases at J, with 11 bases in the middle. Germline V gives CDR1 LGHNA, CDR2 YNFKEQ. The CDR3 totals 16 residues. The CDR3 coding sequence is TGTGCCAGCAGCCAAGATGGGGCAGGTTACACCGGGGAGCTGTTTTTT. Translation gives CASSQDGAGYTGELFF.

V is TRBV15 and J is TRBJ2-2; TRBD1 matches 7 bases. Germline V gene lookup returns CDR1 LNHNV and CDR2 YYDKDF (reference sequence). This CDR3 spans 15 amino acids. V was pared by 1 base and J by 6 bases, with 5 bases of the junction left unmatched. The CDR3 nucleotides are TGTGCCACCAGCAGAGGACAGGGTGTGCCCGGGGAGCTGTTTTTT. This gives the protein CATSRGQGVPGELFF.

CDR3 bases: TGTGCCAGCTCACGAGGACAGGGATCGGGCCCTAGGAACTATGGCTACACCTTC. It yields the protein CASSRGQGSGPRNYGYTF. V and J are TRBV18 and TRBJ1-2; TRBD1 matches at 8 bases. The V segment lost 4 bases and the J segment 2 bases; nucleotides outside the gene matches: 15. The CDR3 covers 18 residues. Germline CDR1 KGHSH, CDR2 LQKENI.

The V and J genes are TRBV9 and TRBJ2-3, with TRBD1 identical over 9 bases. The germline V gene encodes CDR1 SGDLS and CDR2 YYNGEE. The CDR3 runs 17 residues. V lost 4 bases and J lost 5; bases outside the gene matches: 14. The CDR3 region has the DNA TGTGCCAGCAGCCCCCAAACAGGGGGCTCGGGGGGAGATACGCAGTATTTT. Protein: CASSPQTGGSGGDTQYF.

This sequence joins TRBV4-2 and TRBJ1-1, with D possibly TRBD1 on 5 matching bases. V lost 1 base and J lost 11, with 17 bases in between. Germline V lookup: CDR1 LGHNA, CDR2 YNFKEQ. CDR3 length equals 14 residues. The CDR3 bases are TGTGCCAGCAGCCAAGGCTCGGACGGGGGTATGGCTTTCTTT. Protein: CASSQGSDGGMAFF.

This sequence joins TRBV18 and TRBJ1-4; D is possibly TRBD1 (6 bases). V was clipped by 1 base and J by 0 bases, with 9 bases between them. Per the germline V gene, CDR1 is KGHSH and CDR2 is LQKENI. The CDR3 is made up of 16 amino acids. DNA for the CDR3: TGTGCCAGCTCACCACGACAGGCGACAACTAATGAAAAACTGTTTTTT. Amino acids: CASSPRQATTNEKLFF.

This clone was seen a single time. The chain has TRBV20-1 and TRBJ1-2; D gene unclear. V lost 7 bases, J lost 1 base, and 7 bases lay in between. There are 11 residues in the CDR3. CDR1 DFQATT and CDR2 SNEGSKA come from the germline V gene (reference sequence). Written as DNA, the CDR3 is TGCAGTGACAATAATAACTATGGCTACACCTTC. Translating it yields CSDNNNYGYTF.

The V gene is TRBV20-1, the J gene TRBJ2-7; possibly TRBD2 for D (6 bases). The CDR3 loop spans 11 amino acids. Germline V gene data show CDR1 as DFQATT and CDR2 as SNEGSKA (reference sequence). V was pared by 4 bases and J by 2 bases, with 6 bases between. This CDR3 is CSATGAYEQYF. Here the CDR3 DNA reads TGCAGTGCTACGGGGGCCTACGAGCAGTACTTC.

This chain links TRBV25-1 with TRBJ1-2; TRBD1 matches 8 bases. Per the germline V gene, CDR1 is MGHDK and CDR2 is SYGVNS. V trimming: 6 bases; J trimming: 6 bases; junction bases outside the gene matches: 3. CDR3 length: 12 residues. CDR3 sequence: CASRDRVDGYTF. CDR3 sequence (DNA): TGTGCCAGCAGGGACAGGGTCGATGGCTACACCTTC.

V gene TRBV11-2 combines with J gene TRBJ2-2; 8 bases align to TRBD2. V was clipped by 1 base and J by 6 bases; unmatched bases: 13. This CDR3 has 18 residues. The germline gives CDR1 SGHAT, CDR2 FQNNGV. CDR3: CASSLVSAGGIRAGELFF. CDR3 DNA sequence: TGTGCCAGCAGCTTAGTATCGGCGGGGGGAATCAGGGCCGGGGAGCTGTTTTTT. Complete variable domain (other parts from reference TRBV11-2 and TRBJ2-2): EAGVAQSPRYKIIEKRQSVAFWCNPISGHATLYWYQQILGQGPKLLIQFQNNGVVDDSQLPKDRFSAERLKGVDSTLKIQPAKLEDSAVYLCASSLVSAGGIRAGELFFGEGSRLTVL.

The V and J genes are TRBV19 and TRBJ2-1; 12 bases fit TRBD2. Germline V gene data show CDR1 as LNHDA and CDR2 as SQIVND (reference sequence). J gave up 2 bases and V 7 bases, and 15 bases lay outside the gene matches. The CDR3 covers 19 residues. The CDR3 DNA is TGTGCCAGTACCCCGGCCGGGACTAGCGGGCATCGACCCTACAATGAGCAGTTCTTC. It specifies CASTPAGTSGHRPYNEQFF.

This rearrangement joins TRBV5-1 to TRBJ2-2; 10 bases fit TRBD2. The CDR3 extends over 14 amino acids. The germline gives CDR1 SGHRS, CDR2 YFSETQ. V shed 3 bases, J shed 7 bases, and the junction held 3 bases outside the gene matches. The CDR3 DNA sequence: TGCGCCAGCAGCTGGAGACTAGCGGGCGGGGAGCTGTTTTTT. Its translation is CASSWRLAGGELFF.

The V and J genes are TRBV2 and TRBJ1-3; D call uncertain. Germline lookup yields CDR1 SNHLY and CDR2 FYNNEI. V lost 6 bases to trimming and J lost 4 bases, with 4 bases between them. This CDR3 has 11 residues. This CDR3 is CASSPGNTIYF. CDR3 DNA: TGTGCCAGCAGCCCAGGAAACACCATATATTTT.

This clone was counted once. This chain joins TRBV7-2 and TRBJ2-3, with 9 bases lining up with TRBD2. Germline V gene sequence: CDR1 SGHTA, CDR2 FQGNSA. The length of the CDR3 is 16 residues. V lost 3 bases, J lost 5 bases, and 9 bases stayed unmatched. CDR3 residues: CASSFPRGGREDTQYF. The DNA of the CDR3 is TGTGCCAGCAGCTTTCCGCGGGGGGGCCGAGAAGATACGCAGTATTTT.

The chain has TRBV9 and TRBJ1-2; no clear D. CDR3 length: 15 residues. V was pared by 0 bases and J by 4 bases, with 13 bases between. Germline loops: CDR1 SGDLS, CDR2 YYNGEE. The chain's CDR3 is CASSVGVGGPYGYTF. DNA of the CDR3: TGTGCCAGCAGCGTAGGGGTCGGAGGGCCCTATGGCTACACCTTC.

This chain links TRBV18 with TRBJ2-7; a weak D match, TRBD1 (5 bases). The CDR3 has 15 residues. Germline CDR1 KGHSH, CDR2 LQKENI. V dropped 0 bases and J dropped 3 bases, with 12 bases sitting between them. The CDR3 region is CASSPPSPGFYEQYF. CDR3 nucleotide sequence: TGTGCCAGCTCACCACCATCTCCAGGGTTCTACGAGCAGTACTTC.

The chain links TRBV6-5 to TRBJ1-6, with a possible D match to TRBD1 (5 bases). Germline V CDR1 and CDR2: MNHEY, SVGAGI. This CDR3 spans 15 amino acids. With 4 bases removed from V and 6 bases from J, the gap between germline ends came to 13 bases. CDR3 region: CASSSGGVANSPLHF. For the CDR3, the DNA is TGTGCCAGCAGTTCGGGGGGGGTCGCTAATTCACCCCTCCACTTT.

V is TRBV5-1 and J is TRBJ1-1; D unclear. V lost 1 base to trimming and J lost 1 base, with 8 bases between them. The CDR3 runs to 14 residues. Germline V gene data show CDR1 as SGHRS and CDR2 as YFSETQ. CDR3 loop: CASSLQRGNTEAFF. The CDR3, as DNA: TGCGCCAGCAGCTTGCAGCGAGGGAACACTGAAGCTTTCTTT.

The chain carries TRBV19 and TRBJ1-5; the D is unclear. The CDR3 covers 16 residues. Trimming took 1 base from V and 0 from J, leaving 10 bases between them. Looked up from germline, CDR1 is LNHDA and CDR2 is SQIVND (reference sequence). The CDR3 spells CASSIGSRGSNQPQHF. The CDR3 DNA is TGTGCCAGTAGTATAGGGAGTCGGGGTAGCAATCAGCCCCAGCATTTT.

This clone was recorded only once. The chain couples TRBV10-3 to TRBJ1-2; D ambiguous. Germline V CDR1 and CDR2: ENHRY, SYGVKD. The CDR3 is 14 amino acids. Trimming took off 2 bases at V and 5 bases at J, with 12 bases between the two ends. The CDR3: CAISEGGAWYGYTF. CDR3 nucleotide sequence: TGTGCCATCAGTGAGGGAGGTGCTTGGTATGGCTACACCTTC.

The CDR3 here is CASSLSGGTQETQYF. The CDR3 nucleotides read TGCGCCAGCAGCTTGAGCGGGGGGACCCAAGAGACCCAGTACTTC. This chain uses TRBV5-1 with TRBJ2-5; 9 nucleotides agree with TRBD2. CDR1 is SGHRS, CDR2 YFSETQ, per germline. J gave up 1 base and V 1 base, and 2 bases lay outside the gene matches. The CDR3 length is 15 residues.

The chain is built from TRBV5-6 and TRBJ1-6, with 8 bases matching TRBD1. Trimming cost V 5 bases and J 10 bases; bases outside gene matches: 14. Per the germline V gene, CDR1 is SGHDT and CDR2 is YYEEEE. This CDR3 comprises 16 residues. The chain's CDR3 is CASSPLQGADSSPLHF. CDR3 bases: TGTGCCAGCAGTCCCTTGCAGGGGGCGGATTCCTCACCCCTCCACTTT.

This clone was detected a few times. The chain has TRBV5-4 and TRBJ2-3; perhaps TRBD2 as D (5 bases). Trimming removed 4 bases at V and 4 bases at J, with 16 bases between. The V gene's germline CDR1 is SGHNT and CDR2 YYREEE (reference sequence). This CDR3 is built from 15 residues. The CDR3 sequence is CASSDPDSGADTQYF. CDR3 sequence (DNA): TGTGCCAGCAGCGATCCGGACTCCGGGGCAGATACGCAGTATTTT.

The gene calls are TRBV6-6 and TRBJ1-6; the match to TRBD1 covers 8 bases. This CDR3 comprises 15 residues. The germline gives CDR1 MNHNY, CDR2 SVGAGI (reference sequence). Losses at the gene ends were 8 bases for V and 9 bases for J; bases not matched to a gene: 12. The CDR3 reads CASLYSTGEGSPLHF. CDR3 bases: TGTGCCAGCCTGTATTCGACAGGGGAAGGTTCACCCCTCCACTTT.

On this clone: At one of its ends the junction is not consistent with the germline gene, which may arise from a read error. The V call is TRBV19, the J call TRBJ1-6; the match to TRBD1 covers 8 bases. CDR1 and CDR2 (germline): LNHDA, SQIVND (reference sequence). The CDR3 covers 17 residues. CDR3 coding DNA: TGTGCCAGTAGTACCCAAGGACAGGGCTCCAATAATTCACCCCTCCACTTT. Protein product: CASSTQGQGSNNSPLHF.

The chain couples TRBV9 to TRBJ1-1; no firm D call. Germline V gives CDR1 SGDLS, CDR2 YYNGEE. Trimming cost V 0 bases and J 2 bases, with 8 bases left between them. The CDR3 runs to 14 residues. CDR3 sequence: CASSVVGDNTEAFF. CDR3 bases: TGTGCCAGCAGCGTAGTTGGAGATAACACTGAAGCTTTCTTT.

The genes are TRBV6-5 and TRBJ1-2; D is uncertain. V was trimmed by 7 bases and J by 0 bases, leaving 6 bases between them. Per the germline V gene, CDR1 is MNHEY and CDR2 is SVGAGI. The CDR3 contains 12 residues. The CDR3 is CASIASNYGYTF. The CDR3 DNA is TGTGCCAGCATAGCGTCTAACTATGGCTACACCTTC.